The clone carrying this T cell receptor beta chain was observed a few times. This sample was included in a study of CD8+ T cells in alopecia areata. As the sequencing template, cDNA was produced by extracting RNA and reverse transcribing it. Generated by immunoSEQ multiplex PCR, the TCRdb table keeps only in-frame clones and is missing some. The sample comprises approximately 99,000 clones, under 60% of which are singletons, and 20% to 30% rests with the top ten. The length of the CDR3 is 11 residues. The V gene lost 4 bases and the J gene lost 5 bases, with 6 bases spanning the gap. Germline loops: CDR1 SGHRS, CDR2 YFSETQ.

The material sequenced was NKG2D-low CD8+ T cells sorted from blood. The clonotype comes from a human donor with alopecia areata. The J gene is TRBJ2-5, the V gene TRBV5-1; D not resolved. The CDR3 nucleotides read TGCGCCAGCAGCCTTTCGGAGACCCAGTACTTC. Translating gives CASSLSETQYF. The full variable domain, completed using reference TRBV5-1 and TRBJ2-5, is KAGVTQTPRYLIKTRGQQVTLSCSPISGHRSVSWYQQTPGQGLQFLFEYFSETQRNKGNFPGRFSGRQFSNSRSEMNVSTLELGDSALYLCASSLSETQYFGPGTRLLVL.